Below, one TCR beta chain is given with its context. It has no known antigen specificity. No much larger clone is present one base from it, and per-base qualities are unavailable. This sample was included in a study of blood T cell repertoires in COVID-19 (TCRdb year 2020). As for the study more broadly: The collaborator samples originated in the United States, Italy and Spain and spanned the acute and convalescent phases of COVID-19. Nearly every sample came with metadata listing a de-identified subject ID, COVID-19 status, age in years and sex. The material from the prospective study consisted of cDNA or gDNA derived from T cells, B-cell-depleted T cells, or PBMCs. Samples were obtained from the ongoing ImmuneRACE study (first 160 participants) and from 1,254 subjects provided by 6 global collaborators. HLA class I and class II types, where available, came from metadata supplied by the sample provider rather than from assay-based typing. A freely available public database, intended as a resource for researchers studying the immune response to SARS-CoV-2, is where the repertoires were released. The dataset comprised deeply sampled blood TCRbeta repertoires from subjects exposed to, actively infected with, or recovered from COVID-19. Overall results and qualifications from the work: The amount of clinical and demographic metadata varied by source and participant and was provided uncurated.

TCRbeta CDR3 regions were amplified from genomic DNA using the immunoSEQ Assay, a bias-controlled multiplex PCR. The published analysis was carried out like this. Within the assay, amplification of reference gene primers was used to estimate how many nucleated cells each sample contained. Sequence reads were collapsed and filtered to measure the absolute abundance of every unique TCRbeta CDR3 rearrangement. For each sample, productive Simpson clonality was calculated by taking the square root of Simpson's diversity index across productive rearrangements. TCRdb re-hosts the immuneACCESS table, in-frame sequences only. Its copies lack some clones; in the studies checked, an unresolved V gene accounts for under half of them, and the cause for the rest is not known. V and J calls and clone size are as listed in that table; D and trimming were resolved from the DNA. The sample table shows 250,000 to 300,000 clones, and 84% are seen once. The ten largest clones capture under 5% of the sample.

Whole blood was collected in K2EDTA tubes by collaborating institutions according to the institutions' own protocols. Collaborator samples were shipped for TCRbeta analysis as frozen whole blood, isolated PBMCs, or DNA extracted from either sample type. The sequence derives from a man between 60 and 75 years old with acute or convalescent COVID-19. Material: peripheral blood.

The DNA is TGTGCCAGCAGCTTGTGGTTAGACAGGGGGCGAGACTATGGCTACACCTTC. Its translation reads: CASSLWLDRGRDYGYTF. Rearrangement joined TRBV7-8 to TRBJ1-2; TRBD1 fits 10 bases in the junction. Taken from cysteine to phenylalanine, the CDR3 has 17 residues. Of all the DNA, just the CDR3 is kept, 51 bases in frame from base 1. From V the trimming removes 3 bases and from J it removes 3 bases, while the gene matches leave 10 bases of the junction unaccounted for. For CDR1 and CDR2, the germline V gene lists SGHVS and FQNEAQ.